This T cell receptor (beta chain) was identified during a study of Graves' ophthalmopathy and Graves' hyperthyroidism. For the study at large: Before any treatment was given, at initial diagnosis, peripheral blood was collected. Findings of the study overall: The authors also found most expanded thyroid clonotypes above 0.001 frequency in blood.

A roughly 10 ml volume of fresh peripheral blood provided the PBMCs. Germline assignment: CDR1 SQVTM and CDR2 ANQGSEA. The germline V and J ends were trimmed by 2 bases and 4 bases, with 11 bases remaining between them. The CDR3 runs to 13 residues. Amplification targeted the TCR beta CDR3 regions, with RNA transcripts as the source material. Second-round multiplex PCR came after a first-round RT-PCR that employed HTBI primers. A single record per CDR3 protein comes from TCRdb applying MiXCR to the multiplex PCR reads. The sample consists of almost 750,000 distinct CDR3 sequences, 40% of them appearing once. The table lists this clonotype with many counts. Its antigen is unknown.

The chain uses TRBV29-1 and TRBJ1-2; maybe TRBD1 (5 bases). The TCR comes from an adult man with Graves' ophthalmopathy. Material: peripheral blood. The CDR3 DNA reads as TGCAGCGTTGAATTCGCAGGGCTCTATGGCTACACCTTC. It translates to CSVEFAGLYGYTF.